Each of the 32 T cell receptor beta chains below was sequenced from the same sample in a study of neurological immune-mediated disorders. The time point denotes: longitudinal time-point 2. TCRdb recomputed calls from the 5' RACE reads with MiXCR, one row per CDR3 protein. Among about 90,000 distinct CDR3 sequences listed, around 13% were seen once. Sample: PBMCs. These receptors were collected from a female donor with HTLV-1-associated myelopathy (HAM/TSP).

This clonotype was recorded at least ten times. The rearrangement links TRBV7-8 to TRBJ2-7; 9 bases match TRBD1. The CDR3 is made up of 17 amino acids. The junction had 12 bases not matched to a gene; V was cut back by 2 bases and J by 4 bases. Germline V gives CDR1 SGHVS, CDR2 FQNEAQ. The CDR3 here is CASSLPPWTGAKYEQYF. The CDR3 DNA sequence: TGTGCCAGCAGCTTACCCCCCTGGACAGGGGCAAAGTACGAGCAGTACTTC.

This clonotype was seen repeatedly, ten times or more. The chain carries TRBV5-6 and TRBJ2-5, with D possibly matching TRBD2 (7 bases). In germline, CDR1 is SGHDT, CDR2 YYEEEE. This CDR3 contains 14 residues. Between the trimmed V and J ends, which lost 4 bases and 7 bases, there was a span of 17 bases. CDR3 amino acids: CASSPWGGPGTQYF. The CDR3 nucleotides are TGTGCCAGCAGCCCTTGGGGGGGGCCCGGGACCCAGTACTTC.

This clonotype was recorded many times. The V gene is TRBV14, the J gene TRBJ1-1; no clear D. Germline V CDR1 and CDR2: SGHDN, FVKESK. The length of the CDR3 is 15 residues. Between the trimmed V and J ends, which lost 5 bases and 0 bases, there was a span of 13 bases. In nucleotides, the CDR3 is TGTGCCAGCAGCTTGCGGAGGCCCTTGAACACTGAAGCTTTCTTT. Protein sequence: CASSLRRPLNTEAFF.

At least ten counts were recorded for this clonotype. The J gene is TRBJ2-1, the V gene TRBV5-1, with D maybe TRBD1 (8 bases). CDR3 length: 18 residues. The V gene lost 0 bases and the J gene lost 3 bases, with 19 bases spanning the gap. The germline CDR1 and CDR2 sequences are SGHRS and YFSETQ. The CDR3 DNA reads TGCGCCAGCAGCTTGGCCGCAAACAGGGGGGGTGGCTACAATGAGCAGTTCTTC. Amino acids: CASSLAANRGGGYNEQFF.

This clonotype was counted many times. The chain links TRBV20-1 to TRBJ2-7, with D possibly matching TRBD2 (7 bases). Between the trimmed V and J ends, which lost 0 bases and 6 bases, there was a span of 21 bases. The CDR3 spans 16 residues. Per the germline V gene, CDR1 is DFQATT and CDR2 is SNEGSKA (reference sequence). The CDR3 DNA reads as TGCAGTGCTAGAGATCCGGTCGTGGGGGGGGGCTCCGAGCAGTACTTC. This encodes CSARDPVVGGGSEQYF.

This clonotype was detected many times. The rearrangement uses TRBV12-5 and TRBJ2-2; D gene uncertain. V lost 0 bases and J 4 bases, leaving 12 bases between the germline ends. CDR1 and CDR2 from the germline V gene are LGHNT and FRNRAP. The CDR3 contains 16 residues. This CDR3 is CASGLVLGRVTGELFF. The DNA for the CDR3 is TGTGCTAGTGGTTTGGTACTGGGAAGGGTCACCGGGGAGCTGTTTTTT.

This clonotype was seen at least ten times. V usage is TRBV6-1 and J usage is TRBJ2-1; D is undetermined. Per the germline V gene, CDR1 is MNHNS and CDR2 is SASEGT. Trimming pared 3 bases from V and 10 bases from J, leaving 10 bases between. This CDR3 has 12 amino acids. This chain's CDR3 is CASSDGVGEQFF. CDR3 in DNA: TGTGCCAGCAGTGATGGGGTCGGCGAGCAGTTCTTC.

This clonotype showed up many times. V gene TRBV5-1 combines with J gene TRBJ1-3, with a weak D call TRBD1 (6 bases). The germline CDR1 and CDR2 sequences are SGHRS and YFSETQ. This CDR3 contains 19 residues. V gave up 4 bases and J gave up 3 bases, with 26 bases separating them. CDR3 in amino acids: CASSAWTAATEHYGNTIYF. CDR3 in DNA: TGCGCCAGCAGCGCATGGACAGCCGCCACGGAACACTATGGAAACACCATATATTTT.

The chain uses TRBV20-1 and TRBJ2-7; 10 bases match TRBD2. V trimming: 2 bases; J trimming: 7 bases; junction bases outside the gene matches: 8. CDR1 DFQATT and CDR2 SNEGSKA come from the germline V gene (reference sequence). The CDR3 runs to 14 residues. CDR3: CSARTGTSVGEQYF. DNA for the CDR3: TGCAGTGCTAGAACCGGGACTAGCGTCGGAGAGCAGTACTTC.

This clonotype came up many times. The chain couples TRBV28 to TRBJ2-5, with 10 bases aligning to TRBD1. Per the germline V gene, CDR1 is MDHEN and CDR2 is SYDVKM. The V segment lost 4 bases and the J segment 5 bases; nucleotides outside the gene matches: 10. The length of the CDR3 is 16 residues. CDR3 sequence (DNA): TGTGCCAGCAGTTCTACCGGGACAGGGGTGGGGGAGACCCAGTACTTC. This codes for CASSSTGTGVGETQYF.

The sample holds many counts of this clonotype. V usage is TRBV28 and J usage is TRBJ2-7; TRBD1 agrees at 8 bases. The V gene's germline CDR1 is MDHEN and CDR2 SYDVKM. The trim removed 3 bases at V and 0 bases at J, leaving 4 bases unmatched. The CDR3 runs 15 residues. CDR3 in amino acids: CASSFAGQDSYEQYF. CDR3 DNA: TGTGCCAGCAGTTTTGCGGGACAGGACTCCTACGAGCAGTACTTC.

This clonotype came up many times. This chain joins TRBV14 and TRBJ1-2, with D possibly TRBD1 on 5 matching bases. In germline, CDR1 is SGHDN, CDR2 FVKESK. Trimming cost V 3 bases and J 4 bases, with 12 bases left between them. The CDR3 is 14 amino acids. Here the CDR3 reads CASSQGPARYGYTF. The DNA for the CDR3 is TGTGCCAGCAGCCAGGGACCGGCCCGCTATGGCTACACCTTC.

This clonotype has ten or more counts. The rearrangement uses TRBV18 and TRBJ2-5, with 13 bases aligning to TRBD2. J was trimmed by 2 bases and V by 4 bases; bases with no gene match: 4. This CDR3 region has 16 residues. Germline V gene sequence: CDR1 KGHSH, CDR2 LQKENI. The CDR3 here is CASSLWTSGGQETQYF. CDR3 DNA sequence: TGTGCCAGCTCACTGTGGACTAGCGGGGGACAAGAGACCCAGTACTTC. Full variable domain (missing parts from reference TRBV18 and TRBJ2-5): NAGVMQNPRHLVRRRGQEARLRCSPMKGHSHVYWYRQLPEEGLKFMVYLQKENIIDESGMPKERFSAEFPKEGPSILRIQQVVRGDSAAYFCASSLWTSGGQETQYFGPGTRLLVL.

This clonotype has at least ten counts. The chain recombines TRBV3-1 with TRBJ2-5, with 7 bases matching TRBD1. The ends lost 6 bases at V and 0 bases at J; junction bases unmatched: 7. CDR1 is LGHDT and CDR2 is YNNKEL in the germline V gene (reference sequence). This CDR3 spans 15 amino acids. CDR3 nucleotides: TGTGCCAGCAGTCCAGACAGGGCCCACCAAGAGACCCAGTACTTC. Translated: CASSPDRAHQETQYF.

This clonotype was observed at least ten times. The chain carries TRBV7-9 and TRBJ1-2; no clear D gene. The CDR3 is 14 residues long. V was cut by 5 bases and J by 2 bases, with 12 bases left in between. The germline gives CDR1 SEHNR, CDR2 FQNEAQ (reference sequence). The CDR3 bases are TGTGCCAGCAGCCAACTCAGAGGGAACTATGGCTACACCTTC. Its translation is CASSQLRGNYGYTF.

In this sample, this clonotype turned up many times. This sequence joins TRBV20-1 and TRBJ1-6; D is undetermined. CDR3 length equals 15 residues. The V and J ends lost 0 bases and 9 bases respectively, with 15 bases between them. The germline V gene encodes CDR1 DFQATT and CDR2 SNEGSKA (reference sequence). The chain's CDR3 is CSARDQYQDASPLHF. CDR3 coding DNA: TGCAGTGCTAGAGATCAGTACCAGGATGCTTCACCCCTCCACTTT.

This clonotype showed up many times. This rearrangement joins TRBV2 to TRBJ2-3, with D perhaps TRBD2 (5 bases). CDR3 length: 16 residues. Germline V gene lookup returns CDR1 SNHLY and CDR2 FYNNEI. Trimming took 4 bases from V and 0 from J, leaving 14 bases between them. The CDR3 region has the DNA TGTGCCAGCAGTGGCATGGCGGGCCTCAGCACAGATACGCAGTATTTT. Residues: CASSGMAGLSTDTQYF.

Regarding this clonotype: The junction differs from germline at one of its ends, possibly a read error. The V call is TRBV12-3 or TRBV12-4, the J call TRBJ1-1; TRBD1 matches 8 bases. CDR3 length: 12 amino acids. The CDR3 sequence is CANSQGATEAFF. The DNA of the CDR3 is TGTGCCAACAGTCAGGGGGCCACTGAAGCTTTCTTT.

This clonotype has ten or more counts. The genes are TRBV4-1 and TRBJ2-3; the match to TRBD2 covers 12 bases. CDR3 length: 20 amino acids. J lost 1 base, V lost 1 base, and 12 bases had no gene match. Germline CDR1 is MGHRA and CDR2 is YSYEKL. The CDR3 spells CASSQVALSRLAGGTDTQYF. CDR3 DNA: TGCGCCAGCAGCCAAGTCGCCCTAAGCCGACTAGCGGGAGGCACAGATACGCAGTATTTT.

This clonotype was observed at least ten times. V gene TRBV5-1 combines with J gene TRBJ2-6; no clear D gene. CDR3 size: 16 residues. CDR1 and CDR2 (germline): SGHRS, YFSETQ. Trimming cost V 0 bases and J 0 bases, with 7 bases left between them. The CDR3 nucleotides are TGCGCCAGCAGCTTGGTTCCGAACTCTGGGGCCAACGTCCTGACTTTC. It yields the protein CASSLVPNSGANVLTF.

This clonotype was found many times. The CDR3 spells CASSFARETQYF. CDR3 bases: TGTGCCAGCAGTTTTGCCCGGGAGACCCAGTACTTC. The genes are TRBV12-3 or TRBV12-4 and TRBJ2-5; D gene unclear. CDR3 length: 12 amino acids. Trimming cost V 3 bases and J 5 bases, with 7 bases left between them.

Many counts were recorded for this clonotype. The rearrangement uses TRBV20-1 and TRBJ2-3, with 11 bases lining up with TRBD2. The trim removed 6 bases at V and 0 bases at J, leaving 5 bases unmatched. The CDR3 contains 15 residues. CDR1 is DFQATT, CDR2 SNEGSKA, per germline (reference sequence). The DNA of the CDR3 is TGCAGTGCCGTCCGACTAGCGGGGAGCACAGATACGCAGTATTTT. The encoded protein is CSAVRLAGSTDTQYF.

There are many counts of this clonotype. The chain links TRBV20-1 to TRBJ2-2, with D unresolved. This CDR3 is 13 amino acids long. V dropped 0 bases and J dropped 5 bases, with 7 bases sitting between them. Germline V CDR1 and CDR2: DFQATT, SNEGSKA (reference sequence). The CDR3 loop is CSARDPQTGELFF. Written as DNA, the CDR3 is TGCAGTGCTAGAGATCCCCAGACCGGGGAGCTGTTTTTT.

This clonotype was seen at least ten times. The rearrangement uses TRBV12-3 or TRBV12-4 and TRBJ2-1; 9 nucleotides agree with TRBD1. V lost 3 bases, J lost 7 bases, and 10 bases stayed unmatched. This CDR3 comprises 16 residues. The DNA for the CDR3 is TGTGCCAGCAGTTTGTCTACCGGGACAGGGAGGAATGAGCAGTTCTTC. Translating gives CASSLSTGTGRNEQFF.

In this sample, this clonotype turned up many times. The gene calls are TRBV5-1 and TRBJ2-1; D is possibly TRBD1 (6 bases). The CDR3 runs 13 residues. Trimming shortened V by 4 bases and J by 6 bases, and 11 bases separated the two germline ends. CDR1 and CDR2 from the germline V gene are SGHRS and YFSETQ. In nucleotides, the CDR3 is TGCGCCAGCAGCCCCACAGGGATCAATGAGCAGTTCTTC. Protein product: CASSPTGINEQFF.

At least ten counts were recorded for this clonotype. The chain joins TRBV5-1 to TRBJ2-7, with 7 nucleotides matching TRBD1. The germline V gene has CDR1 SGHRS and CDR2 YFSETQ. V shed 7 bases and J 3 bases; nucleotides not matched to a gene: 10. CDR3 length equals 14 residues. The CDR3 loop is CASSGKGAGYEQYF. The DNA for the CDR3 is TGCGCCAGCTCGGGAAAGGGGGCTGGCTACGAGCAGTACTTC.

This clonotype has at least ten counts. J is TRBJ2-1 and V is TRBV15; 7 bases align to TRBD1. Per the germline V gene, CDR1 is LNHNV and CDR2 is YYDKDF (reference sequence). The CDR3 has 13 residues. CDR3 sequence reads: CATNQGVYNEQFF. Written as DNA, the CDR3 is TGTGCTACTAACCAGGGGGTTTACAATGAGCAGTTCTTC.

This clonotype was seen at least ten times. The V gene is TRBV15, the J gene TRBJ2-5; 9 nucleotides agree with TRBD2. The CDR3 is 14 amino acids. The V gene's germline CDR1 is LNHNV and CDR2 YYDKDF (reference sequence). The CDR3 DNA reads TGTGCTCTCGCCCGCGGGGGGGCCTTAGAGACCCAGTACTTC. Protein sequence: CALARGGALETQYF.

This clonotype was picked up many times. The chain couples TRBV5-1 to TRBJ1-3, with a possible D match to TRBD1 (6 bases). This CDR3 is 14 amino acids long. Deletions cut 1 base from V and 7 bases from J, with 12 bases between. Germline V gene sequence: CDR1 SGHRS, CDR2 YFSETQ. The CDR3 nucleotides are TGCGCCAGCAGCTTGAGGGGGGACCGTAACACCATATATTTT. This encodes CASSLRGDRNTIYF.

This clonotype was counted at least ten times. In DNA, the CDR3 is TGTGCCAGCAGCTCGCCTCTGGACGGCACCGGGGAGCTGTTTTTT. Its protein product is CASSSPLDGTGELFF. The chain couples TRBV7-9 to TRBJ2-2; D not resolved. Germline V lookup: CDR1 SEHNR, CDR2 FQNEAQ (reference sequence). CDR3 length: 15 residues. V lost 4 bases and J lost 4, with 13 bases in between.

This clonotype was recorded at least ten times. This chain joins TRBV29-1 and TRBJ2-3, with D uncertain. There are 12 residues in the CDR3. The V end lost 4 bases, the J end lost 0 bases, and 5 bases lay between the germline ends. Germline V gene sequence: CDR1 SQVTM, CDR2 ANQGSEA. CDR3 coding DNA: TGCAGCGTTGGGTACAGCACAGATACGCAGTATTTT. The encoded protein is CSVGYSTDTQYF.

This clonotype was counted ten times or more. This chain uses TRBV5-1 with TRBJ2-3, with D possibly matching TRBD2 (5 bases). There are 14 residues in the CDR3. V dropped 5 bases and J dropped 4 bases, with 14 bases sitting between them. The V gene's germline CDR1 is SGHRS and CDR2 YFSETQ. CDR3 nucleotides: TGCGCCAGCAGGCCGGCGGGTGGCGCAGATACGCAGTATTTT. As protein: CASRPAGGADTQYF.